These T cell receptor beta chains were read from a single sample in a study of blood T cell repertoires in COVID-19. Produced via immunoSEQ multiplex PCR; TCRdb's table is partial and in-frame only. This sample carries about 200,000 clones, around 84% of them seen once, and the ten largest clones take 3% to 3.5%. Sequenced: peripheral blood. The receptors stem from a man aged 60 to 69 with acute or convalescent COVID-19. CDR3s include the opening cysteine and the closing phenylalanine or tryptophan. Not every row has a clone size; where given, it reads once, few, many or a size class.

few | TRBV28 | CASSLLSNQPQHF
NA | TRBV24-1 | CATSDPGTGATGELFF
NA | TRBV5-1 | CASSARQGAISGELFF
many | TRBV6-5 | CASYPLGSGEIGYTF
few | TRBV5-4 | CASSSTGVAFF
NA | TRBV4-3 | CASSQDLVGGAAGNTGELFF
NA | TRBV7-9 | CASSAGGPMNTEAFF
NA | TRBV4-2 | CASSQDAIPRRTEAFF
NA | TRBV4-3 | CASSQDRFWRDGYTF
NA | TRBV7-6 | CASSLGQGASGSPLHF
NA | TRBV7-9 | CASSYGQGNYGYTF
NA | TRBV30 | CAAGMTLVEQYF
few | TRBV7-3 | CASSLEGFERTQYF
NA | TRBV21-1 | CASSSTGGTNEKLFF
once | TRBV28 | CASSPREPDGGITKNIQYF
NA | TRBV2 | CASSEGQFSFYGYTF
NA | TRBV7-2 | CASSLGREGGSPYEQYF
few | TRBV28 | CASTRNTGGWGQFF